This entry lists 2 T cell receptor beta chains sequenced from one sample in a study of spatial heterogeneity in lung cancer. Time point given: blood at routine non-recurrence follow-up after resection. TCRdb reprocessed the 5' RACE reads with MiXCR, giving one entry per CDR3 protein. Of about 87,000 distinct CDR3 sequences in the sample, roughly 21% were seen once. The specimen was PBMCs, collected at follow-up. Receptors originate from a male donor with early-stage non-small cell lung cancer.

This sequence joins TRBV7-9 and TRBJ2-5; D remains unclear. Germline CDR1 reads SEHNR; CDR2 reads FQNEAQ (reference sequence). Trimming pared 5 bases from V and 0 bases from J, leaving 10 bases between. This CDR3 is 14 amino acids long. CDR3 DNA: TGTGCCAGCAGCCCGGACCGGTACCAAGAGACCCAGTACTTC. As protein: CASSPDRYQETQYF.

The sample holds many counts of this clonotype. The chain uses TRBV13 and TRBJ2-7, with TRBD1 matching over 8 bases. Germline assignment: CDR1 PRHDT and CDR2 FYEKMQ (reference sequence). The CDR3 is made up of 13 amino acids. Unmatched junction bases numbered 6, after V lost 5 bases and J lost 6 bases. The CDR3: CASSGRQGSEQYF. The CDR3 coding sequence is TGTGCCAGCAGCGGCAGACAGGGGAGCGAGCAGTACTTC.